The rows below give T cell receptor beta chains drawn from one sample of a study of T cell responses to AZD1222 COVID-19 vaccine. The assay was immunoSEQ multiplex PCR, and TCRdb's table has in-frame clones only and misses some. Altogether about 97,000 clones are present, 70% to 90% being singletons, with the ten largest covering 2.5% to 3.5%. Sequencing used peripheral blood, obtained on day 0 of AZD1222 vaccination. Receptor source: an adult in good health. CDR3s include the opening cysteine and the closing phenylalanine or tryptophan. Fields, in order: V gene, D gene, J gene, clone size, CDR3 length, CDR3 DNA, CDR3 protein. A D gene is named only where the DNA matches it firmly. Size values are once, few and many counts, or a class for expanded clones, and some rows have none.

V: TRBV7-9; D: TRBD2; J: TRBJ2-7; size: .; length: 16; DNA: TGTGCCAGCAGCTTAGAAAGGGCAGCGGGGATGTACGAGCAGTACTTC; CDR3: CASSLERAAGMYEQYF
V: TRBV20-1; D: TRBD1; J: TRBJ2-7; size: .; length: 15; DNA: TGCAGTGCTAGTCCCCTACGTCAGGGGGCCTACGAGCAGTACTTC; CDR3: CSASPLRQGAYEQYF
V: TRBV10-3; D: TRBD2; J: TRBJ2-3; size: .; length: 13; DNA: TGTGCCATCAGCCTGGGGGGGACAGATACGCAGTATTTT; CDR3: CAISLGGTDTQYF
V: TRBV19; D: .; J: TRBJ1-3; size: .; length: 13; DNA: TGTGCCAGTAGCCCTCAGCTGGGAAACACCATATATTTT; CDR3: CASSPQLGNTIYF
V: TRBV30; D: .; J: TRBJ1-5; size: .; length: 16; DNA: TGTGCCTGGGACCGTCCGGGGGGACGGGGAAATCAGCCCCAGCATTTT; CDR3: CAWDRPGGRGNQPQHF
V: TRBV7-9; D: .; J: TRBJ1-3; size: once; length: 14; DNA: TGTGCCAGCAGCTTAAGTACACTTAGAAACACCATATATTTT; CDR3: CASSLSTLRNTIYF
V: TRBV5-1; D: .; J: TRBJ1-1; size: .; length: 14; DNA: TGCGCCAGCAGCTACGGACAGAGGTTCACTGAAGCTTTCTTT; CDR3: CASSYGQRFTEAFF
V: TRBV19; D: .; J: TRBJ1-5; size: .; length: 14; DNA: TGTGCCAGTAGTGACACGTATAGCAATCAGCCCCAGCATTTT; CDR3: CASSDTYSNQPQHF
V: TRBV6-6; D: .; J: TRBJ2-3; size: .; length: 16; DNA: TGTGCCAGCAGTTACTCGATGGTGAGGGGCACAGATACGCAGTATTTT; CDR3: CASSYSMVRGTDTQYF
V: TRBV13; D: .; J: TRBJ1-2; size: .; length: 12; DNA: TGTGCCAGCAGCGCCGGGGGACGTGGCTACACCTTC; CDR3: CASSAGGRGYTF
V: TRBV30; D: TRBD1; J: TRBJ1-6; size: .; length: 14; DNA: TGTGCTCTAGGACAGGGGGCTATCAATTCACCCCTCCACTTT; CDR3: CALGQGAINSPLHF
V: TRBV11-2; D: .; J: TRBJ1-2; size: .; length: 13; DNA: TGTGCCAGCAGCCCCCAGGCTAACTATGGCTACACCTTC; CDR3: CASSPQANYGYTF
V: TRBV2; D: TRBD1; J: TRBJ1-3; size: .; length: 15; DNA: TGTGCCAGCAGTGGCGGGACAGACTCTGGAAACACCATATATTTT; CDR3: CASSGGTDSGNTIYF
V: TRBV19; D: .; J: TRBJ1-2; size: once; length: 13; DNA: TGTGCCAGTAGTCCGCTCCCCTCGTATGGCTACACCTTC; CDR3: CASSPLPSYGYTF
V: TRBV3-1/TRBV3-2; D: .; J: TRBJ2-5; size: few; length: 13; DNA: TGTGCCAGCAGCCCTCTGACTCCAACGACCCAGTACTTC; CDR3: CASSPLTPTTQYF
V: TRBV7-2; D: .; J: TRBJ1-6; size: .; length: 15; DNA: TGTGCCAGCAGTAGGCAGGCCGCCTATAATTCACCCCTCCACTTT; CDR3: CASSRQAAYNSPLHF
V: TRBV19; D: .; J: TRBJ2-7; size: .; length: 14; DNA: TGTGCCAGTAGCCCCCAGGGAGGTGGTTCCGAGCAGTACTTC; CDR3: CASSPQGGGSEQYF
V: TRBV11-3; D: .; J: TRBJ1-1; size: .; length: 14; DNA: TGTGCCAGCAGCAAGAGGGAACCTAACACTGAAGCTTTCTTT; CDR3: CASSKREPNTEAFF
V: TRBV19; D: .; J: TRBJ1-6; size: .; length: 15; DNA: TGTGCCAGTAGTATAGCGGGACACGACGCTTCACCCCTCCACTTT; CDR3: CASSIAGHDASPLHF
V: TRBV5-4; D: TRBD1; J: TRBJ1-1; size: .; length: 17; DNA: TGTGCCAGCAGCTTTGGTGGGACAGCGATTTTGAACACTGAAGCTTTCTTT; CDR3: CASSFGGTAILNTEAFF